The 27 T cell receptor beta chains in this list originate from one sample, sequenced in a study of T cell repertoires in cytomegalovirus infection. TCRdb reprocessed the reads via MiXCR and lists one record per CDR3 protein. The sample yields approximately 700,000 distinct CDR3 sequences, roughly 35% seen once. Sequenced material: PBMCs. Receptors were obtained from a human donor in good health (CMV status not recorded). Some clones in this sample may be carry-over from other donors' samples.

The gene calls are TRBV28 and TRBJ2-7; D is perhaps TRBD1 or TRBD2 (6 bases each). The CDR3 length is 15 residues. Trimming removed 4 bases at V and 0 bases at J, with 13 bases between. CDR1 and CDR2 from the germline V gene are MDHEN and SYDVKM. DNA for the CDR3: TGTGCCAGCAGTTCCGCGGGACATAACTCCTACGAGCAGTACTTC. Residues: CASSSAGHNSYEQYF.

The rearrangement links TRBV7-2 to TRBJ1-4, with 9 nucleotides matching TRBD1. CDR1 and CDR2 from the germline V gene are SGHTA and FQGNSA. J lost 8 bases, V lost 1 base, and 11 bases had no gene match. The CDR3 runs to 17 residues. The CDR3 nucleotides are TGTGCCAGCAGCTTAGGGCCTCCGGGACAGGGAGGGGAAAAACTGTTTTTT. Translating gives CASSLGPPGQGGEKLFF.

This clonotype was counted only a few times. The gene calls are TRBV7-9 and TRBJ2-3, with D possibly TRBD2 on 6 matching bases. Trimming cost V 5 bases and J 6 bases, with 15 bases left between them. The CDR3 sequence is 14 residues long. From germline, CDR1 is SEHNR and CDR2 FQNEAQ (reference sequence). The CDR3 DNA reads as TGTGCCAGCAGCCCCCTTGGTCGGGGGGATACGCAGTATTTT. Its translation is CASSPLGRGDTQYF.

About this clonotype: At one end, the junction sequence differs from germline, possibly due to a read error. CDR3 sequence (DNA): TGTGACAGCAGTGAGGCAGGGGCCTACGAGCAGTACTTC. Protein product: CDSSEAGAYEQYF. The chain is built from TRBV25-1 and TRBJ2-7, with D tentatively TRBD1 (6 bases). This CDR3 is built from 13 residues. Germline lookup yields CDR1 MGHDK and CDR2 SYGVNS.

CDR3 sequence: CASSYFINNEQFF. The CDR3, as DNA: TGTGCCAGCAGTTACTTCATTAACAATGAGCAGTTCTTC. The rearrangement uses TRBV6-6 and TRBJ2-1; D remains ambiguous. This CDR3 has 13 residues. The V gene's germline CDR1 is MNHNY and CDR2 SVGAGI (reference sequence). V lost 1 base and J 5 bases, leaving 6 bases between the germline ends.

The chain has TRBV7-6 and TRBJ1-5, with D tentatively TRBD1 (6 bases). The CDR3 totals 17 residues. Germline lookup yields CDR1 SGHVS and CDR2 FNYEAQ. Trimming left V 5 bases short and J 0 bases short, with 17 bases between. CDR3 sequence: CASSLSGGGYSNQPQHF. CDR3 coding DNA: TGTGCCAGCAGCCTCTCGGGGGGGGGCTATAGCAATCAGCCCCAGCATTTT. Supplemented by reference TRBV7-6 and TRBJ1-5, the full variable domain reads GAGVSQSPRYKVTKRGQDVALRCDPISGHVSLYWYRQALGQGPEFLTYFNYEAQQDKSGLPNDRFSAERPEGSISTLTIQRTEQRDSAMYRCASSLSGGGYSNQPQHFGDGTRLSIL.

The genes are TRBV11-2 and TRBJ1-3; D unclear. Germline V gene sequence: CDR1 SGHAT, CDR2 FQNNGV. This CDR3 comprises 17 residues. The V end lost 0 bases, the J end lost 0 bases, and 12 bases lay between the germline ends. The CDR3 nucleotides read TGTGCCAGCAGCTTAGATCGGCCGGTGAGCTCTGGAAACACCATATATTTT. Amino acids: CASSLDRPVSSGNTIYF.

In its sample, this clonotype was seen a few times. The chain is built from TRBV4-1 and TRBJ1-1; possibly TRBD1 for D (5 bases). The length of the CDR3 is 14 residues. The ends were cut back, 3 bases at V and 4 bases at J, with 12 bases in the middle. Germline V gene lookup returns CDR1 MGHRA and CDR2 YSYEKL. The CDR3 loop is CASSHNRGGTEAFF. The CDR3 coding sequence is TGCGCCAGCAGCCATAACCGGGGGGGCACTGAAGCTTTCTTT.

This clonotype was counted a few times. The rearrangement links TRBV11-3 to TRBJ2-5; D unclear. CDR1 SGHNT and CDR2 YENEEA come from the germline V gene. The germline V and J ends were trimmed by 0 bases and 6 bases, with 11 bases remaining between them. The CDR3 sequence is 14 residues long. In DNA, the CDR3 is TGTGCCAGCAGCTTAGATCAGGCGGTCCAGACCCAGTACTTC. It yields the protein CASSLDQAVQTQYF. Full variable domain (outside the CDR3, taken from reference TRBV11-3 and TRBJ2-5): EAGVVQSPRYKIIEKKQPVAFWCNPISGHNTLYWYLQNLGQGPELLIRYENEEAVDDSQLPKDRFSAERLKGVDSTLKIQPAELGDSAVYLCASSLDQAVQTQYFGPGTRLLVL.

The V and J genes are TRBV20-1 and TRBJ1-1; the D is unclear. CDR3 size: 13 residues. The V end was cut by 7 bases, the J end by 1 base, with 13 bases between. The V gene's germline CDR1 is DFQATT and CDR2 SNEGSKA (reference sequence). The CDR3 reads CSVSRTANTEAFF. CDR3 in DNA: TGCAGTGTTTCTCGGACGGCGAACACTGAAGCTTTCTTT.

The chain carries TRBV27 and TRBJ1-6, with TRBD1 identical over 9 bases. The CDR3 length is 16 residues. The junction had 10 bases not matched to a gene; V was cut back by 6 bases and J by 7 bases. Germline V CDR1 and CDR2: MNHEY, SMNVEV (reference sequence). CDR3 nucleotides: TGTGCCAGCAGGCTCCGGGACAGGGCTTGGAATTCACCCCTCCACTTT. This encodes CASRLRDRAWNSPLHF.

This clonotype showed up many times. The chain links TRBV11-2 to TRBJ2-7; D unresolved. The V end lost 4 bases, the J end lost 5 bases, and 6 bases lay between the germline ends. The CDR3 covers 11 residues. Germline V gene data show CDR1 as SGHAT and CDR2 as FQNNGV. The CDR3 reads CASSSPHEQYF. Here the CDR3 DNA reads TGTGCCAGCAGCTCACCTCACGAGCAGTACTTC.

This chain joins TRBV2 and TRBJ2-7; D unclear. V shed 3 bases and J shed 3 bases, with 12 bases lying between them. The germline V gene encodes CDR1 SNHLY and CDR2 FYNNEI. CDR3 length: 14 residues. The chain's CDR3 is CASSDSSGIYEQYF. Here the CDR3 DNA reads TGTGCCAGCAGTGATAGTTCTGGGATCTACGAGCAGTACTTC.

The chain recombines TRBV19 with TRBJ1-3; D is undetermined. Germline V CDR1 and CDR2: LNHDA, SQIVND (reference sequence). This CDR3 contains 14 residues. V was cut by 3 bases and J by 1 base, with 7 bases left in between. The CDR3 bases are TGTGCCAGTAGTATCACGGTTTCTGGAAACACCATATATTTT. It codes for CASSITVSGNTIYF.

The genes are TRBV5-1 and TRBJ2-2; TRBD1 is a possible D gene (6 bases). V was trimmed by 2 bases and J by 4 bases, leaving 15 bases between them. Germline V gene sequence: CDR1 SGHRS, CDR2 YFSETQ. The CDR3 is 16 amino acids. The CDR3 sequence is CASSLSGHPSTGELFF. As DNA, the CDR3 is TGCGCCAGCAGCTTATCGGGACATCCGAGCACCGGGGAGCTGTTTTTT.

The CDR3 region has the DNA TGTGCCAGCAGTTTCGACAGGGCCCGGTCGATGGAGTTCTTC. Protein sequence: CASSFDRARSMEFF. The rearrangement uses TRBV12-3 or TRBV12-4 and TRBJ2-1; 7 nucleotides align to TRBD1. This CDR3 is 14 amino acids long. With 3 bases clipped from V and 14 bases from J, the junction kept 13 bases outside the gene matches.

As to this clonotype: One junction end does not reproduce the germline sequence, and a read error may be involved. The chain combines TRBV15 with TRBJ2-7; D is ambiguous. From germline, CDR1 is LNHNV and CDR2 YYDKDF (reference sequence). The CDR3 loop spans 13 amino acids. The CDR3 DNA reads TGTGCCACAGGTCAGGTCTTAAGCTACGAGCAGTCCTTC. Translation gives CATGQVLSYEQSF.

The sample holds a few counts of this clonotype. CDR3 region: CASSYPTDSSNQPQHF. In DNA, the CDR3 is TGTGCCAGCAGTTACCCTACTGACAGTAGCAATCAGCCCCAGCATTTT. The chain carries TRBV6-6 and TRBJ1-5, with a tentative D call TRBD1 (5 bases). This CDR3 spans 16 amino acids. The V gene lost 2 bases and the J gene lost 0 bases, with 11 bases spanning the gap. The germline gives CDR1 MNHNY, CDR2 SVGAGI (reference sequence).

This clonotype has a single count. CDR3 protein: CASSPFRTNNEQFF. CDR3 nucleotide sequence: TGTGCCAGCAGTCCCTTCCGGACGAACAATGAGCAGTTCTTC. The chain carries TRBV28 and TRBJ2-1; D not certain. The ends were cut back, 5 bases at V and 5 bases at J, with 13 bases in the middle. Germline CDR1 and CDR2: MDHEN and SYDVKM. This CDR3 region has 14 residues.

This clonotype has more than one count but fewer than ten. J is TRBJ1-1 and V is TRBV7-9; 8 bases match TRBD1. The CDR3 is 16 residues long. Germline V gene lookup returns CDR1 SEHNR and CDR2 FQNEAQ (reference sequence). The V and J ends lost 5 bases and 3 bases, in that order; junction bases with no gene match: 11. Here the CDR3 DNA reads TGTGCCAGCAGCCCCGCCCAGGGGGCGCTGGACACTGAAGCTTTCTTT. The encoded protein is CASSPAQGALDTEAFF.

This clonotype was seen just once. The chain links TRBV6-8 to TRBJ2-1; tentative D call: TRBD2 (5 bases). Looked up from germline, CDR1 is MNHGY and CDR2 is SAAAGT. The V end lost 6 bases, the J end lost 5 bases, and 8 bases lay between the germline ends. The CDR3 extends over 12 amino acids. DNA for the CDR3: TGTGCCAGCAGGAGGGATCACAATGAGCAGTTCTTC. It yields the protein CASRRDHNEQFF.

This clonotype was counted ten times or more. The chain has TRBV19 and TRBJ1-1, with D perhaps matching TRBD1 (6 bases). Per germline, CDR1 LNHDA and CDR2 SQIVND (reference sequence). With 6 bases removed from V and 0 bases from J, the gap between germline ends came to 11 bases. This CDR3 is 14 amino acids long. The CDR3 nucleotides are TGTGCCAGTAGCCACAGGGTTCTGAACACTGAAGCTTTCTTT. This translates into CASSHRVLNTEAFF.

This clonotype is a singleton in its sample. This chain joins TRBV15 and TRBJ2-3; 8 bases agree with TRBD2. CDR1 is LNHNV, CDR2 YYDKDF, per germline (reference sequence). The CDR3 covers 16 residues. V shed 1 base and J 2 bases; nucleotides not matched to a gene: 5. The CDR3 sequence is CATSRGSGGTTDTQYF. The CDR3 DNA reads TGTGCCACCAGCAGAGGATCGGGAGGGACCACAGATACGCAGTATTTT.

The gene calls are TRBV7-3 and TRBJ2-7, with D possibly TRBD2 on 6 matching bases. V shed 2 bases and J shed 7 bases, with 15 bases lying between them. The CDR3 covers 14 residues. Looked up from germline, CDR1 is SGHTA and CDR2 is FQGTGA. For the CDR3, the DNA is TGTGCCAGCAGCTTAGTTGATCTGGAGGGGGAGCAGTACTTC. Its protein product is CASSLVDLEGEQYF.

Concerning this clonotype: This likely comes from a read error, as the CDR3 has no conserved phenylalanine or tryptophan at its end. J is TRBJ1-1 and V is TRBV27; tentatively, D is TRBD1 (5 bases). V lost 8 bases, J lost 5 bases, and 18 bases lay in between. From germline, CDR1 is MNHEY and CDR2 SMNVEV (reference sequence). The CDR3 runs 14 residues. This chain's CDR3 is CASSEGRRGTEAFC. The CDR3 bases are TGTGCCAGCTCGGAGGGGCGCCGAGGGACTGAAGCTTTCTGT.

The rearrangement joins TRBV2 to TRBJ1-1, with D possibly TRBD1 on 6 matching bases. Trimming pared 2 bases from V and 2 bases from J, leaving 12 bases between. Per the germline V gene, CDR1 is SNHLY and CDR2 is FYNNEI. CDR3 length equals 15 residues. DNA for the CDR3: TGTGCCAGCAGTGAAAACGTACAGGGAAACACTGAAGCTTTCTTT. Translating it yields CASSENVQGNTEAFF.

Of note for this clonotype: The conserved final phenylalanine or tryptophan is absent from the CDR3, which likely points to a read error. It is unclear where the CDR3 begins or ends on the DNA, so no DNA is shown, and the CDR3 is as TCRdb lists it. The chain links TRBV20-1 to TRBJ1-4; the table's D call, TRBD1, has no DNA check behind it. The CDR3 has 9 residues if both end residues are counted. CDR1 DFQATT and CDR2 SNEGSKA come from the germline V gene (reference sequence). The CDR3 loop is CSAGGRVAE.